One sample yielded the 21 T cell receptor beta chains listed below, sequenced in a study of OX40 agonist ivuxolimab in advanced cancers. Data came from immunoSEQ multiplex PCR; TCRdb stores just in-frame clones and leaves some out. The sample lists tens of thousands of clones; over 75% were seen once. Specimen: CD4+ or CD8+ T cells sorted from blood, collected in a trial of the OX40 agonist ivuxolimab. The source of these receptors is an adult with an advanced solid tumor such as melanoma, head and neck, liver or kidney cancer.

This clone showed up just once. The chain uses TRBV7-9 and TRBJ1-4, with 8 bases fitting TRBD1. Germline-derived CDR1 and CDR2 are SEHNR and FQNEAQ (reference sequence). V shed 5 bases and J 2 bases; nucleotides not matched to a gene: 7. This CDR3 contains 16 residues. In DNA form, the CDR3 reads TGTGCCAGCAGCAGGCGGACAGGGCGGACTAATGAAAAACTGTTTTTT. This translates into CASSRRTGRTNEKLFF. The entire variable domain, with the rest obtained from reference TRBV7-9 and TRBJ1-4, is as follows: DTGVSQNPRHKITKRGQNVTFRCDPISEHNRLYWYRQTLGQGPEFLTYFQNEAQLEKSRLLSDRFSAERPKGSFSTLEIQRTEQGDSAMYLCASSRRTGRTNEKLFFGSGTQLSVL.

In DNA, the CDR3 is TGTGCCAGCAGTGAAGTCCGGCTAGCGGTGTACAATGAGCAGTTCTTC. Amino acid sequence: CASSEVRLAVYNEQFF. The rearrangement links TRBV2 to TRBJ2-1; 7 bases agree with TRBD2. The CDR3 is made up of 16 amino acids. The germline CDR1 and CDR2 sequences are SNHLY and FYNNEI. V gave up 1 base and J gave up 4 bases; unmatched junction bases: 7. The full variable domain, in which reference TRBV2 and TRBJ2-1 provide the parts outside the CDR3, is EPEVTQTPSHQVTQMGQEVILRCVPISNHLYFYWYRQILGQKVEFLVSFYNNEISEKSEIFDDQFSVERPDGSNFTLKIRSTKLEDSAMYFCASSEVRLAVYNEQFFGPGTRLTVL.

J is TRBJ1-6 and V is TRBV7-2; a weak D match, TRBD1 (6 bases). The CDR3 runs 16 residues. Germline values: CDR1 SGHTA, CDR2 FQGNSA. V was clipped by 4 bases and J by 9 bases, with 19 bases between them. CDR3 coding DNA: TGTGCCAGCAGCTCGCGTGCGGGGGGCAGCCCTTCACCCCTCCACTTT. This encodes CASSSRAGGSPSPLHF.

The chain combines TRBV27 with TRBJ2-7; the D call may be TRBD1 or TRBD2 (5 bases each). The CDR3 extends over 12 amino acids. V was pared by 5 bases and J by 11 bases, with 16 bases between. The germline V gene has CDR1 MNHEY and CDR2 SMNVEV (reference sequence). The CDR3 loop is CASSTYGAREYF. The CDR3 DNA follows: TGTGCCAGCAGTACCTACGGGGCACGCGAGTACTTC.

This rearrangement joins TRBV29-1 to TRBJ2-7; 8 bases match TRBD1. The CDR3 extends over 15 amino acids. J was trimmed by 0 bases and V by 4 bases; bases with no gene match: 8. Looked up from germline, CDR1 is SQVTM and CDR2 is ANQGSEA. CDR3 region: CSVAGQGSSSYEQYF. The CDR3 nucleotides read TGCAGCGTTGCCGGACAGGGTTCGAGCTCCTACGAGCAGTACTTC.

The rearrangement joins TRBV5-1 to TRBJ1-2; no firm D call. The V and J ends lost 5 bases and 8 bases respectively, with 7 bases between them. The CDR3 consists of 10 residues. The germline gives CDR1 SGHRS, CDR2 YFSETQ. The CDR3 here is CASRGFGYTF. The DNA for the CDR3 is TGCGCCAGCAGGGGGTTCGGCTACACCTTC.

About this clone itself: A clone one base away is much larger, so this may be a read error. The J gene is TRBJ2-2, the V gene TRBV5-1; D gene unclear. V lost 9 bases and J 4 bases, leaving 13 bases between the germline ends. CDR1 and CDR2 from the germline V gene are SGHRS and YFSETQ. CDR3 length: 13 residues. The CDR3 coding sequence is TGCGCCAACAGTCACGGGCCCACCGGGGAGCTGTTTTTT. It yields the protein CANSHGPTGELFF.

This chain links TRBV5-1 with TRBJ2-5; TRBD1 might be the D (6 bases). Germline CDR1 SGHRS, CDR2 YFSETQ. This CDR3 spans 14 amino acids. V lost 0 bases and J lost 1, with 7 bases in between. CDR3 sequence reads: CASSLAGAQETQYF. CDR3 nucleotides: TGCGCCAGCAGCTTGGCAGGGGCCCAAGAGACCCAGTACTTC.

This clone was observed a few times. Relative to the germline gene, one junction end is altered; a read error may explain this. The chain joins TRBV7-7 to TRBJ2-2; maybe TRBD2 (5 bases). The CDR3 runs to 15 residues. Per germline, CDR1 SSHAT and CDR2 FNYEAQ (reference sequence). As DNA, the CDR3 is TGTGCTAGCAGCTTTGGACCCCAATCGGGAGGGGAGCTGTTTTTT. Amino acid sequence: CASSFGPQSGGELFF. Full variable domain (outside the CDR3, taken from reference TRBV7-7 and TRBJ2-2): GAGVSQSPRYKVTKRGQDVTLRCDPISSHATLYWYQQALGQGPEFLTYFNYEAQPDKSGLPSDRFSAERPEGSISTLTIQRTEQRDSAMYRCASSFGPQSGGELFFGEGSRLTVL.

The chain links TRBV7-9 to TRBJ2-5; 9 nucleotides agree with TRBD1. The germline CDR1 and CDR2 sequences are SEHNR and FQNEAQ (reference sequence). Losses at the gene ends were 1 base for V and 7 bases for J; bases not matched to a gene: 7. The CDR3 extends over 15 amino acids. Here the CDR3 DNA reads TGTGCCAGCAGCTTAGATCTACAGGGGGCGAGGACCCAGTACTTC. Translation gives CASSLDLQGARTQYF. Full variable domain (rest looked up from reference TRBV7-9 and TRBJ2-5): DTGVSQNPRHKITKRGQNVTFRCDPISEHNRLYWYRQTLGQGPEFLTYFQNEAQLEKSRLLSDRFSAERPKGSFSTLEIQRTEQGDSAMYLCASSLDLQGARTQYFGPGTRLLVL.

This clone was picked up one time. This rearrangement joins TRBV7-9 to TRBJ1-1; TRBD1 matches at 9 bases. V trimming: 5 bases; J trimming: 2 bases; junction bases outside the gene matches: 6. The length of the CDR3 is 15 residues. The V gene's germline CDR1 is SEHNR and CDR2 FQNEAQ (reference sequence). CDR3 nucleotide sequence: TGTGCCAGCAGCGCAACAGGGGGCGCCAACACTGAAGCTTTCTTT. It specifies CASSATGGANTEAFF.

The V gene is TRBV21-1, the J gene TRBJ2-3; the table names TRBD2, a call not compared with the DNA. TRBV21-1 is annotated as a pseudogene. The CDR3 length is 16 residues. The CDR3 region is CASSAALAGVTDTQYF. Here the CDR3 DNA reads TGTGCCAGCAGCGCAGCACTAGCGGGAGTAACAGATACGCAGTATTTT.

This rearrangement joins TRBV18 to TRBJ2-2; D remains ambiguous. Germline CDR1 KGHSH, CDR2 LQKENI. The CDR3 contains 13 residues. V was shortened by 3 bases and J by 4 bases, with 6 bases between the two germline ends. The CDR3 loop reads CASSPGPTGELFF. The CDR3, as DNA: TGTGCCAGCTCACCCGGTCCCACCGGGGAGCTGTTTTTT.

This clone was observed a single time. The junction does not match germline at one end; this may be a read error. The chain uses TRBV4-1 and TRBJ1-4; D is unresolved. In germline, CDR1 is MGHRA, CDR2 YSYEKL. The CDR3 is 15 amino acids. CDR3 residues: CASSQGPSTNEKLFF. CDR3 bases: TGCGCCAGCAGCCAAGGTCCGTCAACTAATGAAAAGCTGTTTTTT.

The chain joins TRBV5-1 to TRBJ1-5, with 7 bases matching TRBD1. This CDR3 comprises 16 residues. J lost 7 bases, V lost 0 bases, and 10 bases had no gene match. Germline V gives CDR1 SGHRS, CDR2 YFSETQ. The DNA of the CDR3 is TGCGCCAGCAGCTTGGGAGGAGGGGGCGCCGACCAGCCCCAGCATTTT. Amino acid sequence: CASSLGGGGADQPQHF.

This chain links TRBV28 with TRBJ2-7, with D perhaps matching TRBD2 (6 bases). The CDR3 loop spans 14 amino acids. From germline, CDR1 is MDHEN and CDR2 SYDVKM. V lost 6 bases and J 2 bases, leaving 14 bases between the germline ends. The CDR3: CASRDPGETYEQYF. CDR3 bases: TGTGCCAGCAGGGACCCGGGAGAAACCTACGAGCAGTACTTC. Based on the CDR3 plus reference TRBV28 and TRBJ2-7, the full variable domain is DVKVTQSSRYLVKRTGEKVFLECVQDMDHENMFWYRQDPGLGLRLIYFSYDVKMKEKGDIPEGYSVSREKKERFSLILESASTNQTSMYLCASRDPGETYEQYFGPGTRLTVT.

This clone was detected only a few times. CDR3 loop: CASSLLRDRAYEQYF. The CDR3 coding sequence is TGTGCCAGCAGCTTGTTGCGGGACAGAGCCTACGAGCAGTACTTC. V and J are TRBV5-5 and TRBJ2-7; maybe TRBD1 (7 bases). The ends were cut back, 1 base at V and 2 bases at J, with 13 bases in the middle. This CDR3 comprises 15 residues. The V gene's germline CDR1 is SGHKS and CDR2 YYEKEE (reference sequence).

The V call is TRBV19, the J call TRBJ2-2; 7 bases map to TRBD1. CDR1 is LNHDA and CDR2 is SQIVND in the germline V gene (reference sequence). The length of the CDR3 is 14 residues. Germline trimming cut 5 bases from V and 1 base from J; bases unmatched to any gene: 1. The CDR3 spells CASSWDRNTGELFF. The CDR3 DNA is TGTGCCAGTAGTTGGGACAGGAACACCGGGGAGCTGTTTTTT.

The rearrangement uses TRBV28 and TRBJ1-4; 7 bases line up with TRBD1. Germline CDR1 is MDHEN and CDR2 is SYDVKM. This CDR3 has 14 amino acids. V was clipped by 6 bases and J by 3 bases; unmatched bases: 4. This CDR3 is CASSNRGANEKLFF. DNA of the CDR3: TGTGCCAGCAGCAACAGGGGTGCTAATGAAAAACTGTTTTTT.

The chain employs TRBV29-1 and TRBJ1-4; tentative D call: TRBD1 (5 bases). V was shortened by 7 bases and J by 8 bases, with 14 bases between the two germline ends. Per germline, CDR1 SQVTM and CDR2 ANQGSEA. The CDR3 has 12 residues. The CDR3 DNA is TGCAGCGCCAGGGTCAGTAAGGAAAAACTGTTTTTT. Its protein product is CSARVSKEKLFF.

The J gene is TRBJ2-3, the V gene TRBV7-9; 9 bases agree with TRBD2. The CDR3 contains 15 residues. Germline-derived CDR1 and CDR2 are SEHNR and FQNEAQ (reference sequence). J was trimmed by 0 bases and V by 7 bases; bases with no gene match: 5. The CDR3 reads CASTLTSGSTDTQYF. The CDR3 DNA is TGTGCCAGCACCCTCACTAGCGGGAGCACAGATACGCAGTATTTT.